The 25 T cell receptor beta chains given below trace back to one sample, sequenced in a study of patients and donors after allogeneic stem cell transplantation (TCRdb year 2020). The library was produced with RT-PCR. TCRdb records NextSeq 550 as the sequencer. Using fastp at Q25 and MiXCR, TCRdb reprocessed the public reads and kept productive beta chains. Each record represents a unique CDR3 protein, reported with the most common genes and DNA among its rows. The sample contains about 34,000 distinct CDR3 sequences, 35% to 40% of them found a single time. The leading ten clones occupy around 80% of the sample. Sequencing was performed on blood, either unsorted or a sorted T cell fraction (not recorded which). The source of these receptors is a human donor who was either an allogeneic HSCT recipient or a stem cell or donor lymphocyte infusion donor (not recorded which). It is not recorded whose cells these are; they may come from a transplant donor.

This sequence joins TRBV20-1 and TRBJ1-3, with D possibly matching TRBD1 (5 bases). Germline assignment: CDR1 DFQATT and CDR2 SNEGSKA (reference sequence). The CDR3 contains 15 residues. Trimming left V 6 bases short and J 4 bases short, with 19 bases between. The chain's CDR3 is CSARPSRVSGNTIYF. Here the CDR3 DNA reads TGCAGTGCCAGGCCAAGCAGGGTTTCCGGAAACACCATATATTTT.

The chain joins TRBV29-1 to TRBJ1-2; D is unclear. The CDR3 is 15 amino acids. The V end was cut by 3 bases, the J end by 8 bases, with 22 bases between. The germline CDR1 and CDR2 sequences are SQVTM and ANQGSEA. CDR3 DNA sequence: TGCAGCGTTGATAGTAGGGTTCTACCACGACCAGGCTACACCTTC. This sequence encodes CSVDSRVLPRPGYTF. The full variable domain, completed using reference TRBV29-1 and TRBJ1-2, is SAVISQKPSRDICQRGTSLTIQCQVDSQVTMMFWYRQQPGQSLTLIATANQGSEATYESGFVIDKFPISRPNLTFSTLTVSNMSPEDSSIYLCSVDSRVLPRPGYTFGSGTRLTVV.

The V and J genes are TRBV2 and TRBJ2-5, with TRBD1 as a possible D gene (5 bases). Germline CDR1 is SNHLY and CDR2 is FYNNEI. The V end was cut by 8 bases, the J end by 2 bases, with 9 bases between. The CDR3 contains 12 residues. The CDR3 sequence is CASDRTQETQYF. CDR3 bases: TGTGCCAGCGATAGGACACAAGAGACCCAGTACTTC. The full variable domain, in which reference TRBV2 and TRBJ2-5 provide the parts outside the CDR3, is EPEVTQTPSHQVTQMGQEVILRCVPISNHLYFYWYRQILGQKVEFLVSFYNNEISEKSEIFDDQFSVERPDGSNFTLKIRSTKLEDSAMYFCASDRTQETQYFGPGTRLLVL.

This clonotype has a handful of counts. The rearrangement joins TRBV18 to TRBJ2-3; no clear D gene. Germline lookup yields CDR1 KGHSH and CDR2 LQKENI. Trimming took 1 base from V and 0 from J, leaving 5 bases between them. The CDR3 has 14 residues. The CDR3 reads CASSPRESTDTQYF. Here the CDR3 DNA reads TGTGCCAGCTCACCACGGGAAAGCACAGATACGCAGTATTTT.

This clonotype was counted between two and nine times. V gene TRBV7-2 combines with J gene TRBJ2-3; 7 positions match TRBD1. Germline V gene sequence: CDR1 SGHTA, CDR2 FQGNSA. V trimming: 4 bases; J trimming: 0 bases; junction bases outside the gene matches: 10. The CDR3 is 17 amino acids. The CDR3 spells CASSSIDRDSSTDTQYF. CDR3 coding DNA: TGTGCCAGCAGCTCAATCGACCGGGACAGTAGCACAGATACGCAGTATTTT. The full variable domain, with the rest looked up from reference TRBV7-2 and TRBJ2-3, is GAGVSQSPSNKVTEKGKDVELRCDPISGHTALYWYRQSLGQGLEFLIYFQGNSAPDKSGLPSDRFSAERTGGSVSTLTIQRTQQEDSAVYLCASSSIDRDSSTDTQYFGPGTRLTVL.

A few counts support this clonotype. The DNA for the CDR3 is TGTGCCAGCAGAAAAAACACAGGGCCTGGTTCACCCCTCCACTTT. Translating gives CASRKNTGPGSPLHF. The V gene is TRBV12-3 or TRBV12-4, the J gene TRBJ1-6, with a weak D call TRBD1 (6 bases). The CDR3 loop spans 15 amino acids. The V end was cut by 6 bases, the J end by 9 bases, with 18 bases between.

There are a few counts of this clonotype. The gene calls are TRBV12-3 or TRBV12-4 and TRBJ2-1, with D perhaps given as TRBD1 or TRBD2 (5 bases each). The CDR3 runs 13 residues. The V gene lost 8 bases and the J gene lost 6 bases, with 14 bases spanning the gap. The DNA of the CDR3 is TGTGCCAGCTGGGGAGTAAGGGGCAATGAGCAGTTCTTC. This translates into CASWGVRGNEQFF.

A few counts support this clonotype. This CDR3 reads CSVVKTNYGYTF. The CDR3 bases are TGCAGCGTTGTGAAGACTAACTATGGCTACACCTTC. V gene TRBV29-1 combines with J gene TRBJ1-2, with unresolved D. V was shortened by 4 bases and J by 0 bases, with 6 bases between the two germline ends. The length of the CDR3 is 12 residues. Looked up from germline, CDR1 is SQVTM and CDR2 is ANQGSEA.

Worth noting for this clonotype: A read error may produce the germline difference seen at one junction end. The CDR3 protein is CASSRDPVASVSYEQYF. The CDR3 region has the DNA TGTGCCTCCAGCAGAGATCCGGTGGCTAGCGTTTCCTACGAGCAGTACTTC. The chain combines TRBV15 with TRBJ2-7; weak D call: TRBD2 (6 bases). This CDR3 spans 17 amino acids. CDR1 is LNHNV and CDR2 is YYDKDF in the germline V gene (reference sequence).

This chain uses TRBV6-2 or TRBV6-3 with TRBJ2-7; no reliable D call. Germline-derived CDR1 and CDR2 are MNHEY and SVGEGT. This CDR3 is 13 amino acids long. V was shortened by 5 bases and J by 4 bases, with 12 bases between the two germline ends. The CDR3 DNA is TGTGCCAGCAGTCGCGCTCCGGGTTACGAGCAGTACGTC. Residues: CASSRAPGYEQYV.

The chain combines TRBV12-3 or TRBV12-4 with TRBJ2-7; TRBD2 matches 9 bases. This CDR3 spans 14 amino acids. Trimming removed 2 bases from V and 6 bases from J; junction bases left unmatched: 5. The CDR3 protein is CASSLSGSGGEQYF. CDR3 nucleotides: TGTGCCAGCAGTTTATCGGGTAGCGGGGGCGAGCAGTACTTC.

The sample holds a few counts of this clonotype. This sequence joins TRBV6-2 or TRBV6-3 and TRBJ2-2, with D possibly matching TRBD2 (6 bases). The germline gives CDR1 MNHEY, CDR2 SVGEGT. The CDR3 runs 20 residues. The V gene lost 2 bases and the J gene lost 2 bases, with 24 bases spanning the gap. The CDR3 loop is CASSYLPRGSGGVNTGELFF. The DNA of the CDR3 is TGTGCCAGCAGTTACCTCCCGCGGGGTAGCGGAGGGGTTAACACCGGGGAGCTGTTTTTT.

This clonotype showed up just a few times. This rearrangement joins TRBV20-1 to TRBJ1-6; maybe TRBD1 (6 bases). This CDR3 contains 16 residues. CDR1 and CDR2 (germline): DFQATT, SNEGSKA (reference sequence). V was pared by 2 bases and J by 6 bases, with 17 bases between. DNA of the CDR3: TGCAGTGCTAGATCGGTGCCCGGACAGTCTAATTCACCCCTCCACTTT. Protein product: CSARSVPGQSNSPLHF.

The V call is TRBV7-9, the J call TRBJ2-1; D possibly corresponds to TRBD2 (5 bases). CDR1 is SEHNR and CDR2 is FQNEAQ in the germline V gene (reference sequence). V was trimmed by 4 bases and J by 5 bases, leaving 9 bases between them. This CDR3 spans 13 amino acids. CDR3 coding DNA: TGTGCCAGCAGCTCCGGGAAAAACAATGAGCAGTTCTTC. It encodes CASSSGKNNEQFF.

The J gene is TRBJ2-1, the V gene TRBV7-6, with D unresolved. Trimming removed 5 bases at V and 4 bases at J, with 6 bases between. The CDR3 sequence is 12 residues long. Germline V gene lookup returns CDR1 SGHVS and CDR2 FNYEAQ. The DNA of the CDR3 is TGTGCCAGCAGCCCACGATACAATGAGCAGTTCTTC. It specifies CASSPRYNEQFF.

V is TRBV29-1 and J is TRBJ1-1, with D tentatively TRBD1 (6 bases). The CDR3 is 13 residues long. Germline-derived CDR1 and CDR2 are SQVTM and ANQGSEA. The V gene lost 8 bases and the J gene lost 1 base, with 14 bases spanning the gap. CDR3 DNA: TGCAGCTTGTCAGACAGGTCGAACACTGAAGCTTTCTTT. It translates to CSLSDRSNTEAFF.

The chain is built from TRBV7-9 and TRBJ2-1; tentative D call: TRBD1 (6 bases). Germline V gene lookup returns CDR1 SEHNR and CDR2 FQNEAQ (reference sequence). With 0 bases removed from V and 3 bases from J, the gap between germline ends came to 9 bases. The CDR3 contains 15 residues. The CDR3 sequence is CASSLAGHYYNEQFF. The CDR3 coding sequence is TGTGCCAGCAGCTTAGCGGGACACTACTACAATGAGCAGTTCTTC.

The DNA for the CDR3 is TGTGCCAGCAGCCCTAGCCTCGATAATACGCAGTATTTT. Translated: CASSPSLDNTQYF. The chain is built from TRBV7-3 and TRBJ2-3, with TRBD2 as a possible D gene (5 bases). Deletions cut 5 bases from V and 7 bases from J, with 13 bases between. The CDR3 totals 13 residues. Germline CDR1 is SGHTA and CDR2 is FQGTGA.

The chain joins TRBV11-2 to TRBJ1-2; 9 positions match TRBD1. This CDR3 region has 16 residues. V was pared by 4 bases and J by 8 bases, with 14 bases of the junction left unmatched. Germline loops: CDR1 SGHAT, CDR2 FQNNGV. CDR3: CASSSTRLTGGRGYTF. CDR3 nucleotides: TGTGCCAGCAGCTCGACCCGACTAACAGGGGGCCGCGGCTACACCTTC.

Many counts were recorded for this clonotype. This sequence joins TRBV5-1 and TRBJ1-2; 9 nucleotides align to TRBD1. J lost 2 bases, V lost 6 bases, and 8 bases had no gene match. This CDR3 has 15 amino acids. The germline V gene encodes CDR1 SGHRS and CDR2 YFSETQ. The CDR3 sequence: CASTFGTGTNYGYTF. In DNA, the CDR3 is TGCGCCAGCACCTTCGGGACAGGGACCAACTATGGCTACACCTTC.

In this sample, this clonotype turned up a few times. The chain is built from TRBV7-2 and TRBJ2-1; TRBD2 agrees at 9 bases. The germline V gene has CDR1 SGHTA and CDR2 FQGNSA. The CDR3 consists of 14 residues. V lost 4 bases, J lost 7 bases, and 5 bases stayed unmatched. The CDR3 region is CASSSLAGVNEQFF. CDR3 nucleotides: TGTGCCAGCAGCTCGTTAGCGGGAGTGAATGAGCAGTTCTTC.

The chain couples TRBV6-2 or TRBV6-3 to TRBJ1-1; D uncertain. Germline CDR1 is MNHEY and CDR2 is SVGEGT. V was shortened by 6 bases and J by 2 bases, with 4 bases between the two germline ends. This CDR3 is built from 11 residues. The CDR3: CASRINTEAFF. Here the CDR3 DNA reads TGTGCCAGCAGGATAAACACTGAAGCTTTCTTT.

The V call is TRBV15, the J call TRBJ1-2, with a possible D match to TRBD1 (6 bases). The CDR3 totals 16 residues. CDR1 is LNHNV and CDR2 is YYDKDF in the germline V gene (reference sequence). Trimming pared 0 bases from V and 3 bases from J, leaving 14 bases between. This CDR3 is CATSREIGGLYYGYTF. In DNA form, the CDR3 reads TGTGCCACCAGCAGAGAGATCGGGGGCTTGTACTATGGCTACACCTTC.

The rearrangement uses TRBV3-1 and TRBJ1-1, with D unresolved. The CDR3 is 14 residues long. V dropped 0 bases and J dropped 5 bases, with 10 bases sitting between them. Germline V gene data show CDR1 as LGHDT and CDR2 as YNNKEL (reference sequence). As DNA, the CDR3 is TGTGCCAGCAGCCAAGAGGGAGCGGGTACTGAAGCTTTCTTT. Its translation: CASSQEGAGTEAFF.

This clonotype has more than one count but fewer than ten. V and J are TRBV25-1 and TRBJ2-5, with D unresolved. Germline CDR1 reads MGHDK; CDR2 reads SYGVNS. This CDR3 region has 13 residues. Deletions cut 7 bases from V and 0 bases from J, with 9 bases between. The CDR3 here is CASILSDQETQYF. In DNA form, the CDR3 reads TGTGCCAGCATTTTATCAGACCAAGAGACCCAGTACTTC.